The clone carrying this T cell receptor (beta chain) has more than one count but fewer than ten. Its antigen is not known. This CDR3 has 14 residues. V was clipped by 6 bases and J by 4 bases; unmatched bases: 8. Described treatment: roughly 10-day PBMC culture with coronavirus spike peptide pools or control peptides (ViraFEST assay). Peptide-pool expansion of antigen-specific T cells preceded TCR sequencing in ViraFEST. The record originates from a study of vaccination and CD4 T cells after COVID-19. Study overall: Across the group, participants received two doses of either BNT162b2 or mRNA-1273 vaccine. Researchers treated cells with overlapping spike peptides taken from SARS-CoV-2, HCoV-NL63, HCoV-OC43 and HCoV-229E.

The study, taken as a whole, reports: Among reactive clones from convalescent patients, a median 86.3% appeared only post-vaccination.

An Oncomine TCR Beta short-read assay was used to sequence the DNA from cultured CD4+ T cells. TCRdb re-called the PCR reads through MiXCR, storing one row per CDR3 protein. The data show about 21,000 distinct CDR3 sequences, approximately 50% seen once. The origin of this receptor is a human donor who had recovered from COVID-19. The genes are TRBV12-3 or TRBV12-4 and TRBJ1-2, with 7 bases fitting TRBD1. Specimen: CD4+ T cells from blood, cultured in vitro. The CDR3 is CASSSNRDSYGYTF. Here the CDR3 DNA reads TGTGCCAGCAGCTCGAACCGGGACAGCTATGGCTACACCTTC.